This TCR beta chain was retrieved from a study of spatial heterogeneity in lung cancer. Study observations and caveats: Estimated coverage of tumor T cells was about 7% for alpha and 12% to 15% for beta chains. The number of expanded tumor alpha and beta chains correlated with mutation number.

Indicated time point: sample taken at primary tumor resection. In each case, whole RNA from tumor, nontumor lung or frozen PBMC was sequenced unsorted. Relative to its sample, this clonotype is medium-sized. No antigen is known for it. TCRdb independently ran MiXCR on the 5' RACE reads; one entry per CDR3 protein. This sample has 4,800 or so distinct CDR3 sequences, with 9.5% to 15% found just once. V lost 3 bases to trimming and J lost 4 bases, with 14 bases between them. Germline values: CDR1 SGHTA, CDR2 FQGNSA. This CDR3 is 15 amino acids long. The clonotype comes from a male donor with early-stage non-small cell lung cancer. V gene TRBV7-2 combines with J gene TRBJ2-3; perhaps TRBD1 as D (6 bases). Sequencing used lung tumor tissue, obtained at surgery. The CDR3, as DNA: TGTGCCAGCAGCTTCCTTGGACAGCCCTCAGATACGCAGTATTTT. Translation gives CASSFLGQPSDTQYF.